The rows below give T cell receptor beta chains drawn from one sample of a study of T cell responses to AZD1222 COVID-19 vaccine. Profiled with immunoSEQ multiplex PCR; TCRdb holds only in-frame clones, not every one. The repertoire holds tens of thousands of clones, 87% seen once, with 17% in the top ten. The sample in question was peripheral blood, obtained on day 0 of AZD1222 vaccination. The receptor source for this set is an adult in good health. Both conserved end residues are part of each CDR3. Fields, in order: V gene, clone size, D gene, J gene, CDR3 DNA, CDR3 protein. D genes are given only for firm matches. A clone size is listed for some rows: how often the clone was seen (once, few, many), or a class if it is expanded.

TRBV7-8	many	.	TRBJ1-6	TGTGCCAGCAGCTTAATGGAGAGCTCCTATAATTCACCCCTCCACTTT	CASSLMESSYNSPLHF
TRBV19	.	.	TRBJ1-5	TGTGCCAGTACGGACGGATATAGCAATCAGCCCCAGCATTTT	CASTDGYSNQPQHF
TRBV21-1	once	.	TRBJ2-7	TGTGCCAGGGGCCAGCGGGGGAAGTACTTC	CARGQRGKYF
TRBV7-9	.	TRBD2	TRBJ2-5	TGTGCCAGCAGTTCGGGACTAGCGGGAGTCGTGAGGGAGACCCAGTACTTC	CASSSGLAGVVRETQYF
TRBV10-1	.	TRBD1	TRBJ2-1	TGCGCCAGCAGTCCCGGGACAGGGTTCGGAGTCAATGAGCAGTTCTTC	CASSPGTGFGVNEQFF
TRBV7-9	.	.	TRBJ1-6	TGTGCCAGCAGCTTAGGAGATTCACCCCTCCACTTT	CASSLGDSPLHF
TRBV9	.	TRBD1	TRBJ1-3	TGTGCCAGCAGCCCCCGGGACAGGGGAAACACCATATATTTT	CASSPRDRGNTIYF
TRBV5-1	.	TRBD1	TRBJ1-3	TGCGCCAGCAGCTCTAGGACAGGCCTCTCAACCACCATATATTTT	CASSSRTGLSTTIYF
TRBV5-8	.	.	TRBJ2-5	TGTGCCAGCAGCTTGGTACTGCAGGGTACAGAGACCCAGTACTTC	CASSLVLQGTETQYF
TRBV7-8	once	TRBD1	TRBJ1-2	TGTGCCAGCAGCTTAGAGGGGGCGGTTACACGTACTCACTTCTTCGGCTACACCTTC	CASSLEGAVTRTHFFGYTF
TRBV2	.	TRBD2	TRBJ2-5	TGTGCCAGCAGCTGGACTAGCGGGAAACAAGAGACCCAGTACTTC	CASSWTSGKQETQYF
TRBV9	.	TRBD2	TRBJ2-1	TGTGCCAGCAGCGTAGAACTAGCGGGGGCCAATGAGCAGTTCTTC	CASSVELAGANEQFF
TRBV9	.	TRBD1	TRBJ1-1	TGTGCCAGCAGCGGGACCGGGACAGGGGGCACTGAAGCTTTCTTT	CASSGTGTGGTEAFF
TRBV4-3	.	TRBD1	TRBJ1-1	TGCGCCAGCAGCCAAGATCAACGGACAGGGACTGAAGCTTTCTTT	CASSQDQRTGTEAFF
TRBV19	.	TRBD1	TRBJ1-6	TGTGCCAGTAGTACCCCCCCGACAGGGGGTAATTCACCCCTCCACTTT	CASSTPPTGGNSPLHF
TRBV11-2	.	TRBD1	TRBJ1-3	TGTGCCAGCAGGGAGGACAGGAGTTACTCTGGAAACACCATATATTTT	CASREDRSYSGNTIYF
TRBV6-2/TRBV6-3	.	.	TRBJ1-1	TGTGCCAGCAGTTACGAAGGGAGGGGCGGAGGGAACACTGAAGCTTTCTTT	CASSYEGRGGGNTEAFF
TRBV5-6	.	.	TRBJ2-2	TGTGCCAGCAGCTTGGGGGGTACCAACACCGGGGAGCTGTTTTTT	CASSLGGTNTGELFF